The present TCR beta chain was sequenced within a study of T cell responses to AZD1222 COVID-19 vaccine. Study as a whole: Pooling of second doses given at about 4 or about 12 weeks was done.

The CDR3 extends over 17 amino acids. The germline gives CDR1 SGHRS, CDR2 YFSETQ. The junction had 16 bases not matched to a gene; V was cut back by 6 bases and J by 5 bases. For this clone: Its target is not known.

Sequencing was performed with immunoSEQ multiplex PCR; in TCRdb, only in-frame clones are kept and a portion is missing. Of about 150,000 clones in the sample, 91% were seen once. Study results and limitations: Vaccine-associated CD4 TCRs ranged over spike, dominating at 160-218 and 743-854. Repertoire collection took place solely once the T cell response had peaked. Seropositive status at baseline applied to only a handful of AZD1222 recipients.

The sequence came from an adult in good health. This rearrangement joins TRBV5-1 to TRBJ1-4, with 7 bases that match TRBD1. This material consisted of peripheral blood, taken on day 0 of AZD1222 vaccination. CDR3 sequence reads: CASTWTSAGGSNEKLFF. Here the CDR3 DNA reads TGCGCCAGCACCTGGACGTCGGCAGGGGGATCGAATGAAAAACTGTTTTTT.